This section outlines one T cell receptor beta chain sequence together with its context. The antigen remains unidentified. The sample is drawn from a study of cytomegalovirus exposure and HLA in healthy donors. The CDR3 length is 19 residues. With 5 bases clipped from V and 0 bases from J, the junction kept 14 bases outside the gene matches. Germline V gene sequence: CDR1 MNHEY, CDR2 SMNVEV (reference sequence). Primers: 60 Vbeta forward and 13 Jbeta reverse. The data were produced by immunoSEQ multiplex PCR, yet TCRdb's version contains in-frame clones alone and is incomplete. The repertoire holds 55,000 to 80,000 clones, with less than 80% as singletons. Points from the study as a whole: Later analysis suggested links between common viral pathogens and several top significant clusters.

This TCR came from a man aged 60-69 years in good health and CMV-seropositive. Specimen: PBMCs. This chain connects TRBV27 to TRBJ2-1; 9 nucleotides align to TRBD1. CDR3 sequence reads: CASSRSDRGGISSYNEQFF. CDR3 DNA sequence: TGTGCCAGCAGTCGCTCCGACAGGGGGGGAATCAGCTCCTACAATGAGCAGTTCTTC.